The 14 T cell receptor beta chains given below trace back to one sample, sequenced in a study of blood T cell repertoires in COVID-19. The table came from immunoSEQ multiplex PCR; TCRdb's copy has only in-frame clones and leaves some out. The table records around 200,000 clones, around 80% of them present only once. Sequenced sample: peripheral blood. The receptors here all came from a human donor in a cohort sampled during active COVID-19.

This clone is classed as medium-sized. V gene TRBV29-1 combines with J gene TRBJ2-1; no clear D gene. V lost 4 bases and J lost 2, with 12 bases in between. The CDR3 contains 14 residues. Germline-derived CDR1 and CDR2 are SQVTM and ANQGSEA. The CDR3, as DNA: TGCAGCGTTGTAATGAGAGGCACCTACAATGAGCAGTTCTTC. Protein: CSVVMRGTYNEQFF.

V is TRBV12-5 and J is TRBJ1-5; TRBD1 aligns across 7 bases. This CDR3 spans 16 amino acids. Trimming cost V 4 bases and J 6 bases; bases outside gene matches: 12. Germline loops: CDR1 LGHNT, CDR2 FRNRAP. CDR3 in amino acids: CASGSTGNSRGQPQHF. CDR3 coding DNA: TGTGCTAGTGGTTCGACAGGGAACTCTAGAGGTCAGCCCCAGCATTTT.

The rearrangement joins TRBV15 to TRBJ2-4; tentative D call: TRBD2 (7 bases). This CDR3 is built from 17 residues. Trimming cost V 5 bases and J 5 bases, with 22 bases left between them. Germline V gene sequence: CDR1 LNHNV, CDR2 YYDKDF (reference sequence). CDR3 in DNA: TGTGCCACCAGCCCTAGGGCGGGGGAGAACAGGGAAAACATTCAGTACTTC. Its translation: CATSPRAGENRENIQYF.

This clone was observed a handful of times. V gene TRBV7-9 combines with J gene TRBJ1-4; TRBD1 is a possible D gene (5 bases). The CDR3 loop spans 15 amino acids. The ends were cut back, 1 base at V and 7 bases at J, with 13 bases in the middle. Germline V gene data show CDR1 as SEHNR and CDR2 as FQNEAQ (reference sequence). The CDR3 DNA reads TGTGCCAGCAGCTTAGATTGGGGCACGGTTGAAAAACTGTTTTTT. Protein product: CASSLDWGTVEKLFF. Drawing the rest from reference TRBV7-9 and TRBJ1-4, the complete variable domain is DTGVSQNPRHKITKRGQNVTFRCDPISEHNRLYWYRQTLGQGPEFLTYFQNEAQLEKSRLLSDRFSAERPKGSFSTLEIQRTEQGDSAMYLCASSLDWGTVEKLFFGSGTQLSVL.

The chain links TRBV5-4 to TRBJ1-2, with TRBD1 matching 8 bases. The CDR3 loop spans 16 amino acids. With 4 bases clipped from V and 1 base from J, the junction kept 9 bases outside the gene matches. The germline V gene has CDR1 SGHNT and CDR2 YYREEE (reference sequence). CDR3: CASSHKADRGNYGYTF. CDR3 nucleotides: TGTGCCAGCAGCCACAAAGCCGACAGGGGTAACTATGGCTACACCTTC. Based on the CDR3 plus reference TRBV5-4 and TRBJ1-2, the full variable domain is ETGVTQSPTHLIKTRGQQVTLRCSSQSGHNTVSWYQQALGQGPQFIFQYYREEENGRGNFPPRFSGLQFPNYSSELNVNALELDDSALYLCASSHKADRGNYGYTFGSGTRLTVV.

V gene TRBV10-3 combines with J gene TRBJ1-5, with 8 bases fitting TRBD1. Germline lookup yields CDR1 ENHRY and CDR2 SYGVKD. CDR3 size: 15 residues. J was trimmed by 5 bases and V by 3 bases; bases with no gene match: 6. CDR3 sequence: CAISDDRGRDQPQHF. CDR3 DNA sequence: TGTGCCATCAGTGACGACAGGGGAAGGGATCAGCCCCAGCATTTT.

V and J are TRBV5-6 and TRBJ1-4, with a tentative D call TRBD1 (5 bases). The V gene lost 3 bases and the J gene lost 13 bases, with 13 bases spanning the gap. CDR1 and CDR2 (germline): SGHDT, YYEEEE. CDR3 length equals 12 residues. The chain's CDR3 is CASSSRAAGLFF. CDR3 nucleotides: TGTGCCAGCAGCTCCAGGGCCGCCGGACTGTTTTTT.

This chain links TRBV3-1 (or the pseudogene TRBV3-2) with TRBJ2-1; TRBD1 agrees at 8 bases. V dropped 3 bases and J dropped 5; count of bases not matched to a gene: 6. The CDR3 length is 15 residues. In germline, CDR1 is LGHDT, CDR2 YNNKEL (reference sequence). The CDR3 coding sequence is TGTGCCAGCAGCCATCCACGGACAGGGCACAATGAGCAGTTCTTC. Its translation is CASSHPRTGHNEQFF.

This clone came up a few times. The chain employs TRBV30 and TRBJ1-2; D unresolved. CDR1 GTSNPN and CDR2 SVGIG come from the germline V gene (reference sequence). This CDR3 has 12 amino acids. Trimming pared 8 bases from V and 4 bases from J, leaving 14 bases between. CDR3 nucleotide sequence: TGTGCCCTGAAGCATGAGGTCTATGGCTACACCTTC. Its translation is CALKHEVYGYTF.

The V and J genes are TRBV5-4 and TRBJ1-1; D uncertain. Trimming left V 0 bases short and J 0 bases short, with 3 bases between. Germline assignment: CDR1 SGHNT and CDR2 YYREEE (reference sequence). CDR3 length: 13 amino acids. CDR3 protein: CASSLDMNTEAFF. CDR3 DNA: TGTGCCAGCAGCTTGGACATGAACACTGAAGCTTTCTTT. The complete variable domain, with remaining parts taken from reference TRBV5-4 and TRBJ1-1, reads ETGVTQSPTHLIKTRGQQVTLRCSSQSGHNTVSWYQQALGQGPQFIFQYYREEENGRGNFPPRFSGLQFPNYSSELNVNALELDDSALYLCASSLDMNTEAFFGQGTRLTVV.

This clone was seen a single time. The V gene is TRBV7-9, the J gene TRBJ1-1; tentatively, D is TRBD1 (5 bases). Germline V lookup: CDR1 SEHNR, CDR2 FQNEAQ (reference sequence). The V and J ends lost 1 base and 8 bases respectively, with 20 bases between them. The length of the CDR3 is 16 residues. CDR3 in DNA: TGTGCCAGCAGCTTAGGAAAAGGGGTGGAGAGAATAGAAGCTTTCTTT. Its translation is CASSLGKGVERIEAFF.

The chain combines TRBV9 with TRBJ2-7; possible D gene TRBD2, 5 bases. The CDR3 spans 15 residues. Germline-derived CDR1 and CDR2 are SGDLS and YYNGEE. Deletions cut 2 bases from V and 3 bases from J, with 15 bases between. CDR3 region: CASSVEDGSGYEQYF. The CDR3 DNA sequence: TGTGCCAGCAGCGTGGAGGACGGGTCGGGCTACGAGCAGTACTTC.

The gene calls are TRBV18 and TRBJ2-7; 8 positions agree with TRBD2. Trimming took 2 bases from V and 3 from J; bases not matched to a gene: 12. Germline CDR1 reads KGHSH; CDR2 reads LQKENI. This CDR3 has 17 amino acids. The CDR3 nucleotides read TGTGCCAGCTCACCAACGGGGGGGCGGAAAAACATCTACGAGCAGTACTTC. Its protein is CASSPTGGRKNIYEQYF.

CDR3 loop: CAWTNNPRTEAFF. The DNA of the CDR3 is TGTGCCTGGACCAATAACCCACGGACTGAAGCTTTCTTT. The rearrangement joins TRBV30 to TRBJ1-1, with no clear D. Germline CDR1 and CDR2: GTSNPN and SVGIG (reference sequence). The CDR3 has 13 amino acids. V gave up 4 bases and J gave up 5 bases, with 14 bases separating them.